The 18 T cell receptor beta chains below come from one sample, sequenced in a study of T cells after posttransplantation cyclophosphamide. Sequencing was performed with immunoSEQ multiplex PCR; in TCRdb, only in-frame clones are kept and a portion is missing. The table includes tens of thousands of clones, 95% to 98% detected once. Cells defined as naive were viable CD3+CD4+ or CD3+CD8+ and CCR7+CD45RA+CD45RO-CD95-CD27+CD28+. The sample taken for sequencing was naive CD4+ T cells sorted from PBMCs. These receptors originate from a middle-aged man in good health, CMV-negative, and a related stem cell transplant donor.

This CDR3 is CASSLLAGLKNTGELFF. Written as DNA, the CDR3 is TGTGCCAGCAGCTTACTAGCGGGCCTAAAGAACACCGGGGAGCTGTTTTTT. This chain joins TRBV11-1 and TRBJ2-2; 8 bases line up with TRBD2. The CDR3 consists of 17 residues. V shed 2 bases and J 1 base; nucleotides not matched to a gene: 6. The germline V gene has CDR1 SGHAT and CDR2 FQDESV (reference sequence).

The J gene is TRBJ2-1, the V gene TRBV10-3; D unclear. The V end lost 0 bases, the J end lost 10 bases, and 10 bases lay between the germline ends. The CDR3 length is 13 residues. In germline, CDR1 is ENHRY, CDR2 SYGVKD. The CDR3 DNA is TGTGCCATCAGTGAGTCCGACCCCAGGGAGCAGTTCTTC. Translation gives CAISESDPREQFF.

The chain uses TRBV28 and TRBJ2-3; 9 bases are a match to TRBD2. The CDR3 spans 15 residues. CDR1 and CDR2 (germline): MDHEN, SYDVKM. Trimming removed 7 bases from V and 3 bases from J; junction bases left unmatched: 8. CDR3 sequence: CASTLLAGETDTQYF. For the CDR3, the DNA is TGTGCCAGCACTCTATTAGCGGGAGAAACAGATACGCAGTATTTT.

The V and J genes are TRBV6-5 and TRBJ2-3; no clear D gene. This CDR3 has 14 residues. Looked up from germline, CDR1 is MNHEY and CDR2 is SVGAGI. V lost 6 bases and J 0 bases, leaving 10 bases between the germline ends. The CDR3 here is CASSPSVSTDTQYF. CDR3 nucleotides: TGTGCCAGCAGCCCCAGCGTCAGCACAGATACGCAGTATTTT.

The genes are TRBV14 and TRBJ2-5, with unresolved D. The CDR3 extends over 16 amino acids. The ends were cut back, 0 bases at V and 2 bases at J, with 13 bases in the middle. CDR1 is SGHDN and CDR2 is FVKESK in the germline V gene. CDR3 residues: CASSQDHDNLQETQYF. Written as DNA, the CDR3 is TGTGCCAGCAGCCAAGATCACGATAACTTACAAGAGACCCAGTACTTC.

V usage is TRBV5-1 and J usage is TRBJ1-3, with unresolved D. The CDR3 is 14 residues long. CDR1 and CDR2 (germline): SGHRS, YFSETQ. Trimming took off 4 bases at V and 9 bases at J, with 17 bases between the two ends. The CDR3 is CASSLDGFTGTIYF. Written as DNA, the CDR3 is TGCGCCAGCAGCCTGGATGGTTTCACCGGCACCATATATTTT.

The rearrangement links TRBV7-6 to TRBJ1-5; D uncertain. This CDR3 has 14 amino acids. In germline, CDR1 is SGHVS, CDR2 FNYEAQ. V shed 3 bases and J shed 3 bases, with 9 bases lying between them. Here the CDR3 DNA reads TGTGCCAGCAGCTTGGTCGGGAACAATCAGCCCCAGCATTTT. Translation gives CASSLVGNNQPQHF. Looking up the rest from reference TRBV7-6 and TRBJ1-5 gives the full variable domain: GAGVSQSPRYKVTKRGQDVALRCDPISGHVSLYWYRQALGQGPEFLTYFNYEAQQDKSGLPNDRFSAERPEGSISTLTIQRTEQRDSAMYRCASSLVGNNQPQHFGDGTRLSIL.

This chain joins TRBV5-5 and TRBJ1-1, with no clear D. The CDR3 is 13 residues long. The germline V and J ends were trimmed by 2 bases and 3 bases, with 8 bases remaining between them. CDR1 and CDR2 from the germline V gene are SGHKS and YYEKEE (reference sequence). This chain's CDR3 is CASSFSLDTEAFF. In nucleotides, the CDR3 is TGTGCCAGCAGCTTCTCACTCGACACTGAAGCTTTCTTT.

About this clone itself: This same CDR3 is encoded by further DNA sequences in the sample. The chain combines TRBV11-2 with TRBJ1-4, with D perhaps matching TRBD1 (6 bases). In germline, CDR1 is SGHAT, CDR2 FQNNGV. The V gene lost 6 bases and the J gene lost 2 bases, with 10 bases spanning the gap. This CDR3 is built from 14 residues. DNA for the CDR3: TGTGCCAGCAGTTTTACAGGGACTAATGAAAAACTGTTTTTT. This gives the protein CASSFTGTNEKLFF.

The chain couples TRBV29-1 to TRBJ2-6; 7 nucleotides align to TRBD2. This CDR3 has 14 residues. Germline CDR1 SQVTM, CDR2 ANQGSEA. Trimming took 6 bases from V and 2 from J; bases not matched to a gene: 4. CDR3 sequence reads: CSVFGGAGANVLTF. CDR3 bases: TGCAGCGTATTTGGGGGGGCTGGGGCCAACGTCCTGACTTTC.

The chain joins TRBV11-2 to TRBJ2-5; 11 nucleotides align to TRBD2. This CDR3 has 15 residues. The trim removed 1 base at V and 11 bases at J, leaving 9 bases unmatched. CDR1 SGHAT and CDR2 FQNNGV come from the germline V gene. CDR3 nucleotide sequence: TGTGCCAGCAGCTTAGCAAGCTTAGCGGGGGGGGAGCAGTACTTC. It yields the protein CASSLASLAGGEQYF.

V and J are TRBV5-1 and TRBJ2-7, with 9 nucleotides matching TRBD1. The V gene's germline CDR1 is SGHRS and CDR2 YFSETQ. The CDR3 spans 14 residues. With V trimmed by 2 bases and J by 2 bases, 2 bases remained unmatched. CDR3 DNA sequence: TGCGCCAGCAGCTTTTGGGACAGGGCCTACGAGCAGTACTTC. Protein product: CASSFWDRAYEQYF.

The V call is TRBV18, the J call TRBJ1-6, with D possibly TRBD1 on 5 matching bases. The CDR3 has 13 amino acids. V shed 4 bases and J shed 8 bases, with 9 bases lying between them. Germline CDR1 KGHSH, CDR2 LQKENI. The chain's CDR3 is CASSRGTDSPLHF. Written as DNA, the CDR3 is TGTGCCAGCTCACGGGGCACGGATTCACCCCTCCACTTT.

This clone was counted a single time. The chain is built from TRBV28 and TRBJ2-7, with D perhaps matching TRBD1 (5 bases). Germline CDR1 and CDR2: MDHEN and SYDVKM. Trimming left V 5 bases short and J 2 bases short, with 16 bases between. This CDR3 contains 15 residues. The DNA for the CDR3 is TGTGCCAGCAGTGGGATGACAGAGAAACCCTACGAGCAGTACTTC. Amino acids: CASSGMTEKPYEQYF.

The J gene is TRBJ2-3, the V gene TRBV28, with D possibly matching TRBD2 (5 bases). CDR1 and CDR2 from the germline V gene are MDHEN and SYDVKM. V was clipped by 7 bases and J by 3 bases, with 8 bases between them. The CDR3 consists of 12 residues. The CDR3 sequence: CASNEGTDTQYF. In nucleotides, the CDR3 is TGTGCCAGCAACGAGGGAACAGATACGCAGTATTTT.

This chain connects TRBV5-1 to TRBJ2-7, with TRBD1 as a possible D gene (7 bases). The CDR3 totals 14 residues. V lost 4 bases and J lost 2, with 13 bases in between. Looked up from germline, CDR1 is SGHRS and CDR2 is YFSETQ. The CDR3 spells CASSPGDRPYEQYF. The CDR3 region has the DNA TGCGCCAGCAGCCCGGGGGACAGACCCTACGAGCAGTACTTC.

The chain carries TRBV28 and TRBJ2-7; a possible D gene is TRBD2 (6 bases). The CDR3 is 13 residues long. The V and J ends lost 7 bases and 0 bases respectively, with 10 bases between them. From germline, CDR1 is MDHEN and CDR2 SYDVKM. The CDR3 coding sequence is TGTGCCAGCACTGTGACTAGCTCCTACGAGCAGTACTTC. This codes for CASTVTSSYEQYF.

The chain's CDR3 is CASSPEDRATGELFF. CDR3 coding DNA: TGTGCCAGCTCACCTGAGGACAGGGCCACCGGGGAGCTGTTTTTT. The V gene is TRBV18, the J gene TRBJ2-2; 8 bases map to TRBD1. Germline loops: CDR1 KGHSH, CDR2 LQKENI. CDR3 length equals 15 residues. V lost 3 bases to trimming and J lost 4 bases; unmatched junction nucleotides: 4. Full variable domain (missing parts from reference TRBV18 and TRBJ2-2): NAGVMQNPRHLVRRRGQEARLRCSPMKGHSHVYWYRQLPEEGLKFMVYLQKENIIDESGMPKERFSAEFPKEGPSILRIQQVVRGDSAAYFCASSPEDRATGELFFGEGSRLTVL.